The next 17 T cell receptor beta chains were all read from a single sample in a study of blood T cell repertoires in COVID-19. Assay: immunoSEQ multiplex PCR; the TCRdb copy retains only in-frame clones and omits some. The sample carries 150,000 to 200,000 clones, 65% to 85% recorded once. The sample taken for sequencing was peripheral blood. These receptors originate from a man aged 55 to 70 with active or convalescent COVID-19.

Of note for this clone: The same CDR3 also results from other DNA sequences found in this sample. The chain recombines TRBV5-4 with TRBJ1-1, with D possibly TRBD1 on 5 matching bases. The CDR3 totals 13 residues. V was clipped by 5 bases and J by 1 base, with 9 bases between them. Germline V gene lookup returns CDR1 SGHNT and CDR2 YYREEE (reference sequence). CDR3 in DNA: TGTGCCAGCAGTCGCGACAGGAACACTGAAGCTTTCTTT. This sequence encodes CASSRDRNTEAFF. Based on the CDR3 plus reference TRBV5-4 and TRBJ1-1, the full variable domain is ETGVTQSPTHLIKTRGQQVTLRCSSQSGHNTVSWYQQALGQGPQFIFQYYREEENGRGNFPPRFSGLQFPNYSSELNVNALELDDSALYLCASSRDRNTEAFFGQGTRLTVV.

The chain employs TRBV5-1 and TRBJ2-7, with unresolved D. The V gene lost 1 base and the J gene lost 2 bases, with 10 bases spanning the gap. The CDR3 totals 14 residues. Per the germline V gene, CDR1 is SGHRS and CDR2 is YFSETQ. This CDR3 is CASSLRRQTYEQYF. DNA for the CDR3: TGCGCCAGCAGCTTGAGGCGGCAGACCTACGAGCAGTACTTC.

The V and J genes are TRBV10-3 and TRBJ1-2; D might be TRBD1 (6 bases). The ends were cut back, 4 bases at V and 9 bases at J, with 15 bases in the middle. Germline-derived CDR1 and CDR2 are ENHRY and SYGVKD. The CDR3 is made up of 13 amino acids. CDR3 loop: CAISAPEQGSYTF. CDR3 DNA: TGTGCCATCAGTGCACCCGAACAGGGTAGCTACACCTTC.

The chain employs TRBV18 and TRBJ2-3, with no clear D. V dropped 3 bases and J dropped 2 bases, with 12 bases sitting between them. From germline, CDR1 is KGHSH and CDR2 LQKENI. The CDR3 spans 15 residues. CDR3 sequence (DNA): TGTGCCAGCTCACCCCTAGGAAGCTTCACAGATACGCAGTATTTT. Its translation is CASSPLGSFTDTQYF.

The gene calls are TRBV19 and TRBJ1-2; the match to TRBD1 covers 8 bases. Germline lookup yields CDR1 LNHDA and CDR2 SQIVND (reference sequence). With 1 base clipped from V and 8 bases from J, the junction kept 3 bases outside the gene matches. This CDR3 spans 13 amino acids. CDR3 in amino acids: CASSIGQGFGYTF. The DNA of the CDR3 is TGTGCCAGTAGTATAGGACAGGGGTTCGGCTACACCTTC.

The chain combines TRBV19 with TRBJ1-2, with a tentative D call TRBD1 (5 bases). The germline V gene has CDR1 LNHDA and CDR2 SQIVND (reference sequence). This CDR3 comprises 13 residues. Trimming took off 6 bases at V and 4 bases at J, with 12 bases between the two ends. Here the CDR3 reads CASRVDRSYGYTF. The CDR3 DNA reads as TGTGCCAGTAGGGTAGACAGATCCTATGGCTACACCTTC.

This chain joins TRBV27 and TRBJ2-4; TRBD1 agrees at 8 bases. Germline V CDR1 and CDR2: MNHEY, SMNVEV (reference sequence). The CDR3 length is 14 residues. V shed 2 bases, J shed 7 bases, and the junction held 4 bases outside the gene matches. CDR3 DNA sequence: TGTGCCAGCAGTTTACAGGGGGCGGGGAACATTCAGTACTTC. It is translated as CASSLQGAGNIQYF.

The chain joins TRBV2 to TRBJ2-3; 9 nucleotides line up with TRBD2. Germline V gene lookup returns CDR1 SNHLY and CDR2 FYNNEI. V shed 5 bases, J shed 3 bases, and the junction held 9 bases outside the gene matches. CDR3 length equals 16 residues. The CDR3 sequence is CASSYHRTSATDTQYF. The CDR3 nucleotides are TGTGCCAGCAGTTATCACCGGACTAGCGCAACAGATACGCAGTATTTT.

The chain uses TRBV7-9 and TRBJ1-6, with TRBD1 as a possible D gene (5 bases). CDR1 and CDR2 from the germline V gene are SEHNR and FQNEAQ (reference sequence). The V end was cut by 0 bases, the J end by 7 bases, with 10 bases between. CDR3 size: 15 residues. The CDR3: CASSLAAGRNSPLHF. DNA of the CDR3: TGTGCCAGCAGCTTAGCTGCGGGACGAAATTCACCCCTCCACTTT. Full variable domain (outside the CDR3, taken from reference TRBV7-9 and TRBJ1-6): DTGVSQNPRHKITKRGQNVTFRCDPISEHNRLYWYRQTLGQGPEFLTYFQNEAQLEKSRLLSDRFSAERPKGSFSTLEIQRTEQGDSAMYLCASSLAAGRNSPLHFGNGTRLTVT.

The chain uses TRBV7-9 and TRBJ1-1; no clear D. CDR1 is SEHNR, CDR2 FQNEAQ, per germline (reference sequence). The germline V and J ends were trimmed by 5 bases and 4 bases, with 14 bases remaining between them. The length of the CDR3 is 14 residues. CDR3 sequence (DNA): TGTGCCAGCAGCCCCATCGGGTTGAGCACTGAAGCTTTCTTT. Translation: CASSPIGLSTEAFF.

The chain combines TRBV24-1 with TRBJ2-5, with D possibly matching TRBD2 (5 bases). V lost 4 bases to trimming and J lost 3 bases, with 14 bases between them. This CDR3 has 15 amino acids. From germline, CDR1 is KGHDR and CDR2 SFDVKD. The CDR3 region is CATSDSGLAKETQYF. CDR3 sequence (DNA): TGTGCCACCAGTGACTCCGGACTGGCAAAAGAGACCCAGTACTTC.

Turning to this clone: This could be a read error, since a much larger clone is one nucleotide away. The chain joins TRBV7-3 to TRBJ1-4; 10 bases are shared with TRBD1. Germline CDR1 SGHTA, CDR2 FQGTGA. The length of the CDR3 is 15 residues. Trimming removed 5 bases from V and 3 bases from J; junction bases left unmatched: 3. CDR3 sequence reads: CASSLGQGANEKLFF. CDR3 bases: TGTGCCAGCAGCCTCGGACAGGGGGCTAATGAAAAACTGTTTTTT. The variable domain in full, with the rest retrieved from reference TRBV7-3 and TRBJ1-4, is GAGVSQTPSNKVTEKGKYVELRCDPISGHTALYWYRQSLGQGPEFLIYFQGTGAADDSGLPNDRFFAVRPEGSVSTLKIQRTERGDSAVYLCASSLGQGANEKLFFGSGTQLSVL.

The genes are TRBV28 and TRBJ1-5; D not resolved. Germline V CDR1 and CDR2: MDHEN, SYDVKM. This CDR3 spans 17 amino acids. Trimming left V 3 bases short and J 4 bases short, with 19 bases between. The CDR3 reads CASSFLLDWTGNQPQHF. The DNA for the CDR3 is TGTGCCAGCAGTTTTCTTCTCGATTGGACGGGGAATCAGCCCCAGCATTTT.

The genes are TRBV5-1 and TRBJ2-3; 11 nucleotides line up with TRBD2. CDR1 and CDR2 from the germline V gene are SGHRS and YFSETQ. The CDR3 has 13 residues. V lost 5 bases, J lost 5 bases, and 1 base stayed unmatched. CDR3 region: CASSSGRGDTQYF. CDR3 nucleotide sequence: TGCGCCAGCAGTAGCGGGAGGGGAGATACGCAGTATTTT.

The chain links TRBV7-9 to TRBJ2-7; 11 bases are a match to TRBD1. The V gene's germline CDR1 is SEHNR and CDR2 FQNEAQ (reference sequence). The CDR3 consists of 13 residues. V shed 5 bases, J shed 4 bases, and the junction held 1 base outside the gene matches. CDR3 in DNA: TGTGCCAGCAGCCGGGACAGGGGGTACGAGCAGTACTTC. As protein: CASSRDRGYEQYF. Full variable domain (missing parts from reference TRBV7-9 and TRBJ2-7): DTGVSQNPRHKITKRGQNVTFRCDPISEHNRLYWYRQTLGQGPEFLTYFQNEAQLEKSRLLSDRFSAERPKGSFSTLEIQRTEQGDSAMYLCASSRDRGYEQYFGPGTRLTVT.

The chain joins TRBV5-3 to TRBJ2-2; weak D call: TRBD1 (5 bases). TRBV5-3 falls under the ORF class, with uncertain function. The length of the CDR3 is 19 residues. Trimming left V 1 base short and J 3 bases short, with 22 bases between. CDR3 coding DNA: TGTGCCAGAAGCTTGAAGAAATGGGGCCCGGACACCTACACCGGGGAGCTGTTTTTT. It codes for CARSLKKWGPDTYTGELFF.

This clone was picked up a small number of times. The chain links TRBV25-1 to TRBJ2-2, with a tentative D call TRBD2 (5 bases). The CDR3 totals 13 residues. CDR1 is MGHDK and CDR2 is SYGVNS in the germline V gene. V was shortened by 5 bases and J by 4 bases, with 8 bases between the two germline ends. CDR3: CASSLSGTGELFF. The CDR3 nucleotides are TGTGCCAGCAGTCTGAGCGGCACCGGGGAGCTGTTTTTT.